The sequence of this T cell receptor beta chain was determined in a study of blood T cell repertoires in COVID-19. About the study: T cells, B-cell-depleted T cells, or PBMCs provided the cDNA or gDNA that served as material.

Profiling relied on immunoSEQ multiplex PCR, and the TCRdb table lists in-frame clones only, not all of them. The sample yields over 250,000 clones, 83% seen once. V was pared by 5 bases and J by 7 bases, with 12 bases of the junction left unmatched. Germline loops: CDR1 SGHTA, CDR2 FQGNSA. There are 15 residues in the CDR3. Specimen: peripheral blood. The TCR was taken from a woman aged 45-65 years who had recovered from COVID-19. The genes are TRBV7-2 and TRBJ2-7; TRBD1 aligns across 9 bases. CDR3 loop: CASSAGQGFFGEQYF. In nucleotides, the CDR3 is TGTGCCAGCAGCGCCGGACAGGGGTTCTTTGGAGAGCAGTACTTC.